This T cell receptor beta chain came from a study of CD8 T cells in Susac syndrome (dated by TCRdb to about 2019). As for the study more broadly: Repertoire sequencing was used to test whether CD8+ T cell activation and differentiation in Susac syndrome was antigen driven. General conclusions and limits of the study: The number of individuals in the TCR sequencing and HLA analysis was acknowledged as relatively small.

With respect to this clonotype: Its antigen remains unidentified. The record has no base qualities; no much larger clone is one base away.

RNA was extracted using the RNeasy kit, and roughly 0.5 to 1 microgram was reverse transcribed with random hexamers. The immunoSEQ multiplex PCR assay, which covers 54 Vbeta and 13 Jbeta segments, was used to amplify TCR beta CDR3 regions. PCR amplification bias was corrected using a synthetic template baseline for primer optimization and computational correction. Per the authors' processing: Reads were assigned to V, D and J genes according to IMGT and analyzed in immunoSEQ Analyzer, with only productive sequences retained. Clonality was calculated as one minus the Shannon entropy normalized by log2 of the number of productive unique sequences. Public and private clones were assessed among the 100 most prevalent clones of each patient and control. Susac-specific clones were defined as absent from healthy and MS cohorts, around 970 published viral clones and other ImmuneACCESS disease sequences. TCRdb trimmed public reads at Q25 via fastp, called clones via MiXCR and kept in-frame beta chains. Rows merge per CDR3 protein into single entries with the most common DNA and genes. These V and J calls originate from TCRdb's pipeline instead of the authors' own analysis. Across this sample there are 180,000 or so distinct CDR3 sequences, with approximately 95% seen only once. In total, the top ten clones hold 0.08% to 0.11% of the sample.

Per the germline V gene (reference sequence), LGHDT is the CDR1 and YNNKEL is the CDR2. The CDR3 has 13 amino acids, counting the end cysteine and phenylalanine. Only the CDR3 DNA is retained, 39 bases long and in frame from the first base. Deletion took 1 base off V and 5 bases off J, with a span of 6 bases between the germline ends. High-throughput TCR beta sequencing profiled peripheral blood CD8+ and CD4+ T cells from healthy donors, Susac syndrome patients and multiple sclerosis patients. Healthy donors were included as age- and sex-matched controls. Bulk CD8+ and CD4+ T cells were purified magnetically by negative isolation, whereas CD8+ TEMRA cells were enriched by FACS. Blood was drawn into EDTA tubes, processed within 24 hours, and PBMCs were isolated by density gradient centrifugation. PBMCs intended for TCR sequencing were cryopreserved in liquid nitrogen and were subsequently thawed in a 37 degrees C water bath. Purity of sorted or isolated CD4+, CD8+ and CD8+ TEMRA cells was at least 90%.

Sequences were obtained from CD4+ T cells from PBMCs. The receptor was isolated from a human donor in good health. The chain employs TRBV3-1 and TRBJ1-5, with no D gene named confidently. The CDR3 reads CASSQAGYQPQHF. The DNA sequence is TGTGCCAGCAGCCAAGCGGGGTATCAGCCCCAGCATTTT.